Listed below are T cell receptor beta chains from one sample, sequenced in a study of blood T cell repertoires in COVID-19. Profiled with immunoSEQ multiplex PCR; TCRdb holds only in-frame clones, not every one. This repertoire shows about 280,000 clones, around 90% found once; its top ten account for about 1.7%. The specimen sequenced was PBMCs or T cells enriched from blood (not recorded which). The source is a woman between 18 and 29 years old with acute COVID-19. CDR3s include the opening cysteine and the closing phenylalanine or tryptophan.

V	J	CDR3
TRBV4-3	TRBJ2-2	CASSHLAGVPTGELFF
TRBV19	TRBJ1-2	CASSGQGFGGYTF
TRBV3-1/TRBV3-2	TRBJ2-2	CASSRTSGSNTGELFF
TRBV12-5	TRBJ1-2	CASGLEPTGGAYGYTF
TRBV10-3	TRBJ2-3	CAISGSSRNTQYF
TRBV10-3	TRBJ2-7	CAISPGTGGVYEQYF
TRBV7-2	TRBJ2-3	CASSLANLAGGTFTDTQYF
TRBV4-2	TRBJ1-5	CASSQIVRGTGNQPQHF
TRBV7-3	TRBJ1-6	CASSERQNSPLHF
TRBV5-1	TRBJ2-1	CASSWGTSGRDNEQFF
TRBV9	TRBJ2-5	CASSVGQGLQETQYF
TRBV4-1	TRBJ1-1	CASSQWTGKSNTEAFF
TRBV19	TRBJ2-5	CASSIARGWETQYF
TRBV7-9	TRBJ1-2	CASSLGENYGYTF
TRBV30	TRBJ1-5	CAWDAGQGSNQPQHF
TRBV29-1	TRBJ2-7	CSVGQGDYEQYF
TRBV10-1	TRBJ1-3	CASSESSSGNTIYF
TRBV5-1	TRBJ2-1	CASSRSGGLNEQFF
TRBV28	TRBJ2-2	CASSFWRAGNTGELFF
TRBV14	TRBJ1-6	CASSFRPNSPLHF
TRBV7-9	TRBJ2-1	CASGIRTSGKHEQFF
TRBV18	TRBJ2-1	CASSKQGSYNEQFF
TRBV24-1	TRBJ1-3	CATSDLDRLRGSCCNTIYF
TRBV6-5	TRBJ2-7	CASSIPTAGGYEQYF
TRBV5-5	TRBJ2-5	CASSLDPLETQYF
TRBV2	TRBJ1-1	CASSEGQGATALFMNTEAFF
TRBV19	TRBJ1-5	CASTDRENQPQHF
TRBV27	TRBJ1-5	CASSGRGGQPQHF
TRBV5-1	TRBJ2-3	CASSLDYSGRAGDTQYF
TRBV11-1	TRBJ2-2	CASSPHATNTGELFF
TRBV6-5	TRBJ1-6	CASRGGHNSPLHF
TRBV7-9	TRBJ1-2	CASSLGFSAGDYGYTF
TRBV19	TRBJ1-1	CASSIWGGTEAFF
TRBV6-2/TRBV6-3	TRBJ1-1	CASSLMNTEAFF
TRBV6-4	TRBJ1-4	CASRTLQGTNEKLFF
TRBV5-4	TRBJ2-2	CASSLALAGSVGGELFF
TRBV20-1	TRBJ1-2	CSVGGYGYTF
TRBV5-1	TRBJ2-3	CASSGGTRVDTQYF
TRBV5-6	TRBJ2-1	CASTSLASGRLYNEQFF
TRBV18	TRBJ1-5	CASSPFYSSNQPQHF
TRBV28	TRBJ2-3	CASSFRLAGAGWDTQYF
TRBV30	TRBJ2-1	CAWSGIAGSSYNEQFF
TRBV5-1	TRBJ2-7	CASSLEWTSGGYEQYF
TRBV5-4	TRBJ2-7	CASSLGLAREQYF
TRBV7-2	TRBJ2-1	CASSHGTTNNEQFF
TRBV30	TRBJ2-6	CAWGARYGTRRLSGANVLTF
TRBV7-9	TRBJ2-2	CASSHSGTTNTGELFF
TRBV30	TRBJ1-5	CAWSVQGGGQPQHF
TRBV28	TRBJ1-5	CASSWRTGEGQPQHF
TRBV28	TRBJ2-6	CASSFLAHSGANVLTF
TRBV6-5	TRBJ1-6	CASSPQGKDSPLHF
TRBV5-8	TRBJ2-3	CASSSSVGGSQIRTDTQYF
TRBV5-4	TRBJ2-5	CASSLGVGLAGEGETQYF
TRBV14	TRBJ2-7	CASSQDPRTGGQNEQYF
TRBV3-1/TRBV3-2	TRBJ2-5	CASSQDWGVETQYF
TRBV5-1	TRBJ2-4	CASSLIGTGDKNIQYF
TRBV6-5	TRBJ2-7	CASSSRLAGGSYEQYF
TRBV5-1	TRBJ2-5	CASSFHQAVLKETQYF
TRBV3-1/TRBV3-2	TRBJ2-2	CASSQVGQGLAGATGELFF
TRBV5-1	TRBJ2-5	CASSLAAGQETQYF